These 7 T cell receptor beta chains share one sample of origin, sequenced in a study of blood T cell repertoires in COVID-19. Profiled with immunoSEQ multiplex PCR; TCRdb holds only in-frame clones, not every one. The sample has over 250,000 clones; about 90% are singletons. Sequencing input: peripheral blood. The receptors originated from a woman aged 45-65 years with acute or convalescent COVID-19.

The CDR3, as DNA: TGTGCCAGCAGCTTTGAGGTAGCGGGGACCGGTCGACAGTTCTTC. Translation: CASSFEVAGTGRQFF. This chain connects TRBV7-9 to TRBJ2-1, with 8 bases fitting TRBD2. The CDR3 sequence is 15 residues long. CDR1 is SEHNR, CDR2 FQNEAQ, per germline (reference sequence). Unmatched junction bases numbered 14, after V lost 3 bases and J lost 13 bases.

The sample holds one count of this clone. The chain carries TRBV5-1 and TRBJ2-7; 9 bases are a match to TRBD2. Germline CDR1 SGHRS, CDR2 YFSETQ. This CDR3 contains 15 residues. The V and J ends lost 0 bases and 2 bases, in that order; junction bases with no gene match: 3. The CDR3 DNA reads TGCGCCAGCAGCTTGGCTAGCGGGATACCCTACGAGCAGTACTTC. It codes for CASSLASGIPYEQYF.

The chain couples TRBV7-8 to TRBJ1-2, with 9 bases lining up with TRBD1. Germline loops: CDR1 SGHVS, CDR2 FQNEAQ. The CDR3 is 15 residues long. The V and J ends lost 5 bases and 2 bases, in that order; junction bases with no gene match: 6. The DNA for the CDR3 is TGTGCCAGCAGCAGACGGGACAGGGCCAACTATGGCTACACCTTC. Translated, it gives CASSRRDRANYGYTF.

This clone was detected only a few times. CDR3 sequence reads: CASSLDRGPYTQYF. CDR3 nucleotides: TGTGCCAGCAGCCTGGACAGGGGGCCGTATACGCAGTATTTT. This chain connects TRBV7-2 to TRBJ2-3, with 11 bases that match TRBD1. Germline values: CDR1 SGHTA, CDR2 FQGNSA. The CDR3 runs to 14 residues. V shed 5 bases and J 7 bases; nucleotides not matched to a gene: 5.

V gene TRBV6-2 or TRBV6-3 combines with J gene TRBJ1-1; 12 nucleotides align to TRBD1. Germline-derived CDR1 and CDR2 are MNHEY and SVGEGT. This CDR3 comprises 16 residues. V was clipped by 2 bases and J by 4 bases; unmatched bases: 5. The chain's CDR3 is CASSYDWDRGPTEAFF. The CDR3 DNA follows: TGTGCCAGCAGTTACGATTGGGACAGGGGGCCCACTGAAGCTTTCTTT.

The rearrangement uses TRBV11-2 and TRBJ2-3; D possibly corresponds to TRBD2 (6 bases). The CDR3 is made up of 16 amino acids. The germline V gene has CDR1 SGHAT and CDR2 FQNNGV. Deletions cut 5 bases from V and 2 bases from J, with 17 bases between. The CDR3: CASSLAGREDTDTQYF. CDR3 DNA: TGTGCCAGCAGCCTTGCCGGGCGGGAAGACACAGATACGCAGTATTTT.

This chain connects TRBV3-1 (or the pseudogene TRBV3-2) to TRBJ2-7; 10 bases are shared with TRBD2. The V gene end was trimmed by 4 bases and the J gene end by 3 bases; junction bases not matched to a gene: 3. CDR1 and CDR2 from the germline V gene are LGHDT and YNNKEL (reference sequence). This CDR3 is built from 14 residues. The CDR3 DNA reads as TGTGCCAGCAGCCTAGCGGGAGGTTACTACGAGCAGTACTTC. This sequence encodes CASSLAGGYYEQYF.